The 11 T cell receptor beta chains in this list originate from one sample, sequenced in a study of siplizumab effects on memory and regulatory T cells. Generated by immunoSEQ multiplex PCR, the TCRdb table keeps only in-frame clones and is missing some. The sample shows approximately 60,000 clones, roughly 85% of them seen only once. Sequences were obtained from memory CD4+ T cells sorted from blood. The source is a human donor in good health.

The CDR3: CASSVVIGAANEQFF. CDR3 coding DNA: TGTGCCAGCAGCGTAGTGATAGGGGCGGCCAATGAGCAGTTCTTC. The rearrangement links TRBV9 to TRBJ2-1; TRBD1 might be the D (5 bases). V shed 0 bases and J shed 6 bases, with 13 bases lying between them. The CDR3 spans 15 residues. Germline CDR1 and CDR2: SGDLS and YYNGEE.

The chain recombines TRBV9 with TRBJ2-1; 8 positions match TRBD2. The CDR3 consists of 15 residues. Per germline, CDR1 SGDLS and CDR2 YYNGEE. V trimming: 4 bases; J trimming: 5 bases; junction bases outside the gene matches: 8. This chain's CDR3 is CASSIGLASHNEQFF. The CDR3 nucleotides read TGTGCCAGCAGCATCGGACTAGCTTCACACAATGAGCAGTTCTTC. The full variable domain, rest sourced from reference TRBV9 and TRBJ2-1, is DSGVTQTPKHLITATGQRVTLRCSPRSGDLSVYWYQQSLDQGLQFLIQYYNGEERAKGNILERFSAQQFPDLHSELNLSSLELGDSALYFCASSIGLASHNEQFFGPGTRLTVL.

The chain uses TRBV9 and TRBJ2-7; TRBD1 matches at 9 bases. This CDR3 has 15 amino acids. CDR1 and CDR2 from the germline V gene are SGDLS and YYNGEE. The trim removed 4 bases at V and 7 bases at J, leaving 12 bases unmatched. The CDR3 loop is CASSPTRDRDQEQYF. In nucleotides, the CDR3 is TGTGCCAGCAGCCCTACCCGGGACAGGGATCAAGAGCAGTACTTC. Drawing the rest from reference TRBV9 and TRBJ2-7, the complete variable domain is DSGVTQTPKHLITATGQRVTLRCSPRSGDLSVYWYQQSLDQGLQFLIQYYNGEERAKGNILERFSAQQFPDLHSELNLSSLELGDSALYFCASSPTRDRDQEQYFGPGTRLTVT.

The gene calls are TRBV5-1 and TRBJ1-1; D is unresolved. This CDR3 is built from 15 residues. The V gene's germline CDR1 is SGHRS and CDR2 YFSETQ. V gave up 1 base and J gave up 1 base, with 11 bases separating them. For the CDR3, the DNA is TGCGCCAGCAGCTTGTTGGGGAACTCGAACACTGAAGCTTTCTTT. Amino acid sequence: CASSLLGNSNTEAFF.

This rearrangement joins TRBV5-1 to TRBJ1-2; D remains ambiguous. CDR1 SGHRS and CDR2 YFSETQ come from the germline V gene. V lost 4 bases to trimming and J lost 1 base, with 11 bases between them. This CDR3 spans 14 amino acids. The CDR3 nucleotides are TGCGCCAGCAGCCTCGAAAGCCTTAACTATGGCTACACCTTC. This sequence encodes CASSLESLNYGYTF.

The CDR3 nucleotides read TGTGCCAGCAGTGAAGTACAGCCTCAGCCCCAGCATTTT. This translates into CASSEVQPQPQHF. V and J are TRBV6-1 and TRBJ1-5; D gene ambiguous. Germline assignment: CDR1 MNHNS and CDR2 SASEGT. This CDR3 has 13 residues. V was pared by 1 base and J by 6 bases, with 7 bases between.

The V and J genes are TRBV11-2 and TRBJ2-1, with 12 bases fitting TRBD2. V shed 0 bases and J 1 base; nucleotides not matched to a gene: 10. The CDR3 length is 20 residues. The germline V gene encodes CDR1 SGHAT and CDR2 FQNNGV. In DNA, the CDR3 is TGTGCCAGCAGCTTAGATTCATGGCTAGCGGGGGGGCGGTCCTACAATGAGCAGTTCTTC. Its protein is CASSLDSWLAGGRSYNEQFF.

The chain carries TRBV4-3 and TRBJ1-1; TRBD1 is a possible D gene (6 bases). The CDR3 contains 18 residues. CDR1 and CDR2 from the germline V gene are LGHNA and YSLEER. Trimming stripped 0 bases from V and 4 bases from J, with 21 bases between. The CDR3 nucleotides are TGCGCCAGCAGCCAAGACTTCAGCGGCAGGGGCTTGAGCACTGAAGCTTTCTTT. Translation: CASSQDFSGRGLSTEAFF.

The V call is TRBV19, the J call TRBJ2-3; D not resolved. Germline CDR1 and CDR2: LNHDA and SQIVND (reference sequence). The germline V and J ends were trimmed by 2 bases and 6 bases, with 18 bases remaining between them. The CDR3 spans 16 residues. CDR3 in amino acids: CASSIQGERLRDTQYF. DNA of the CDR3: TGTGCCAGTAGTATACAAGGAGAACGTCTTAGGGATACGCAGTATTTT.

This rearrangement joins TRBV2 to TRBJ2-5, with 8 bases aligning to TRBD2. CDR3 size: 15 residues. Germline CDR1 SNHLY, CDR2 FYNNEI. Unmatched junction bases numbered 8, after V lost 6 bases and J lost 2 bases. The CDR3 nucleotides are TGTGCCAGCAGCCCGGGACTAGGGATACAAGAGACCCAGTACTTC. Its protein is CASSPGLGIQETQYF.

The V gene is TRBV14, the J gene TRBJ2-5, with D tentatively TRBD1 or TRBD2 (5 bases each). Germline-derived CDR1 and CDR2 are SGHDN and FVKESK. The V and J ends lost 1 base and 2 bases respectively, with 11 bases between them. This CDR3 region has 15 residues. CDR3 sequence: CASSQVGAAQETQYF. For the CDR3, the DNA is TGTGCCAGCAGCCAAGTCGGGGCAGCGCAAGAGACCCAGTACTTC.